This T cell receptor (beta chain) appears in the sequencing data of a study of CD4 T cell repertoires in COVID-19. On the study more broadly: Relabeled CFSE-low cells, IL-2-expanded for about 10 days, met spikes from other coronaviruses. Study results and limitations: In SARS-CoV and/or HKU1 spike cultures, between 7 and 25% of SARS-CoV-2 clonotypes reappeared. Suggested intraclonal diversification: top SARS-CoV-2-reactive clonotypes appeared in two or three memory subsets.

As regards this clone: Its target is unknown.

Germline V CDR1 and CDR2: SGHRS, YFSETQ. With V trimmed by 7 bases and J by 5 bases, 9 bases remained unmatched. The CDR3 length is 15 residues. These memory T cells were uncultured and sequenced directly after ex vivo isolation. Measured with immunoSEQ multiplex PCR; TCRdb has only the in-frame clones, and not every one. This table has about 8,400 clones, approximately 81% appearing once. V usage is TRBV5-1 and J usage is TRBJ2-5; 12 bases map to TRBD1. The receptor comes from a human donor who had COVID-19. Material: effector memory CD4+ T cells from blood, obtained before the COVID-19 pandemic. CDR3 nucleotides: TGCGCCAGCGCCCCTGGGACAGGGGGCATTGAGACCCAGTACTTC. The encoded protein is CASAPGTGGIETQYF.